The entry below gives a single T cell receptor (beta chain) sequence along with its context. What it binds is not known. The CDR3 runs 12 residues. V lost 5 bases to trimming and J lost 2 bases, with 10 bases between them. The germline CDR1 and CDR2 sequences are DFQATT and SNEGSKA (reference sequence). This entry comes from a study of T cells in Graves' hyperthyroidism and ophthalmopathy. Study-wide results and limits: Ophthalmopathy and stable hyperthyroidism were told apart by a 13 V-J model. Most thyroid clonotypes with frequency above 0.001 were detected in blood.

Amplification targeted TCR beta CDR3 regions from RNA transcripts. Initially, a first-round RT-PCR of the TCR CDR3 employed the HTBI primer set. Each CDR3 protein gets one entry after TCRdb re-called the multiplex PCR reads with MiXCR. The table records about 500,000 distinct CDR3 sequences, about 16% of them present only once. The study left out patients who had uncontrolled infection, other autoimmune disease, pregnancy or lactation. The receptor was isolated from a woman between 25 and 40 years old with Graves' ophthalmopathy. This chain links TRBV20-1 with TRBJ2-7; a weak D match, TRBD1 (6 bases). The sequenced material came from blood. The chain's CDR3 is CSAGTPPYEQYF. CDR3 nucleotide sequence: TGCAGTGCTGGGACACCGCCCTACGAGCAGTACTTC.